Sequencing of this TCR beta chain was carried out in a study of T cells in Graves' hyperthyroidism and ophthalmopathy. V lost 3 bases to trimming and J lost 2 bases, with 9 bases between them. The CDR3 extends over 14 amino acids. Study findings and constraints: Blood also carried most thyroid clonotypes expanded above 0.001.

This clonotype was recorded at least ten times. Its target is unknown. Amplification yielded TCR beta CDR3 regions, with RNA transcripts as the source. TCR CDR3 regions were first amplified by RT-PCR with HTBI primers. TCRdb reprocessed the multiplex PCR reads with MiXCR, giving one entry per CDR3 protein. The table includes hundreds of thousands of distinct CDR3 sequences, approximately 14% detected once. Ophthalmopathy in the patients scored at least 3 on Clinical Activity Score and at least 4 on NOSPECS grade, lasting under 3 months. Diagnoses were established using clinical symptoms, serum thyroxine and TRAb, thyroid ultrasound and orbital computed tomography.

The gene calls are TRBV12-3 or TRBV12-4 and TRBJ2-3, with D unresolved. The sequence was obtained from a woman aged 60-75 years with Graves' ophthalmopathy. Specimen: blood. The CDR3 DNA reads as TGTGCCAGCAGTTTTAGGCAGGACACAGATACGCAGTATTTT. Translating it yields CASSFRQDTDTQYF.